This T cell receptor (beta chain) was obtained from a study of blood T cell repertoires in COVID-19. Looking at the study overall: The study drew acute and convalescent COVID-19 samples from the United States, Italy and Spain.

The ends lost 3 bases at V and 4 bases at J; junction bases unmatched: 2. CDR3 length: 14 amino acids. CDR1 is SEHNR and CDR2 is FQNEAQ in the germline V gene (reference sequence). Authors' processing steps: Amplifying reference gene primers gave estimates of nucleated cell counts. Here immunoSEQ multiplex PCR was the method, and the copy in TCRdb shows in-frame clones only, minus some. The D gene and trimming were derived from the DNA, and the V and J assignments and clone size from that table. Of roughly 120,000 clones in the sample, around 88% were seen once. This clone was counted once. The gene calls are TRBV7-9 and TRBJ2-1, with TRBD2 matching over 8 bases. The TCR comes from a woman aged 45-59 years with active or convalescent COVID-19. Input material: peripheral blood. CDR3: CASSFTSGYNEQFF. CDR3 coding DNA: TGTGCCAGCAGCTTCACTAGCGGTTACAATGAGCAGTTCTTC.